A single sample is the source of the 29 T cell receptor beta chains below, sequenced in a study of beta chain features in type 1 diabetes. Expressed TCRB transcripts were sequenced after all isolated RNA was converted to cDNA. TCRdb's table, derived via immunoSEQ multiplex PCR, lists solely in-frame clones and lacks some. The repertoire holds about 620,000 clones, 15% seen once, with approximately 0.093% in the top ten. Sequenced sample: naive CD4+ T cells from blood. The receptors here all came from a man younger than 35 in good health.

This clone came up a few times. The junction and the germline gene differ at one end; a read error may be behind it. This sequence joins TRBV4-2 and TRBJ1-2, with D unresolved. The CDR3 sequence is 10 residues long. Per the germline V gene, CDR1 is LGHNA and CDR2 is YNFKEQ. CDR3 amino acids: CASSHTYHAF. CDR3 coding DNA: TGTGCCAGCAGCCATACCTACCACGCCTTC.

This chain uses TRBV5-1 with TRBJ1-1; D gene unclear. The V gene's germline CDR1 is SGHRS and CDR2 YFSETQ. V was cut by 2 bases and J by 0 bases, with 8 bases left in between. The length of the CDR3 is 14 residues. This CDR3 is CASSFDLMNTEAFF. As DNA, the CDR3 is TGCGCCAGCAGCTTTGACCTTATGAACACTGAAGCTTTCTTT.

Only a few counts were recorded for this clone. The V call is TRBV27, the J call TRBJ1-1, with 9 bases aligning to TRBD1. In germline, CDR1 is MNHEY, CDR2 SMNVEV (reference sequence). The V segment lost 3 bases and the J segment 11 bases; nucleotides outside the gene matches: 13. The CDR3 covers 15 residues. The CDR3 DNA sequence: TGTGCCAGCAGTTTCGTGGGGGGACAGGGCAAGGTTGCTTTCTTT. This translates into CASSFVGGQGKVAFF.

This clone was observed a handful of times. V gene TRBV29-1 combines with J gene TRBJ2-4; D is unresolved. With 4 bases removed from V and 0 bases from J, the gap between germline ends came to 10 bases. This CDR3 contains 14 residues. Per germline, CDR1 SQVTM and CDR2 ANQGSEA. This CDR3 reads CSVVPHIAKNIQYF. The CDR3 nucleotides read TGCAGCGTTGTGCCTCACATAGCCAAAAACATTCAGTACTTC.

This chain uses TRBV6-6 with TRBJ1-2, with 10 bases lining up with TRBD1. Germline CDR1 is MNHNY and CDR2 is SVGAGI (reference sequence). The CDR3 consists of 16 residues. V gave up 7 bases and J gave up 6 bases; unmatched junction bases: 14. CDR3 DNA: TGTGCCAGCACATTCGGGACAGGGGCGGGGAAAAATGGCTACACCTTC. The encoded protein is CASTFGTGAGKNGYTF.

This clone was seen more than once but under ten times. The gene calls are TRBV28 and TRBJ1-2, with 7 bases that match TRBD1. The junction had 4 bases not matched to a gene; V was cut back by 5 bases and J by 4 bases. Per germline, CDR1 MDHEN and CDR2 SYDVKM. This CDR3 is 13 amino acids long. The CDR3 is CASSMGQSYGYTF. The CDR3 coding sequence is TGTGCCAGCAGTATGGGACAGTCCTATGGCTACACCTTC.

This clone came up a few times. The chain employs TRBV10-3 and TRBJ2-7; D gene unclear. The CDR3 is made up of 14 amino acids. V lost 1 base to trimming and J lost 1 base, with 8 bases between them. CDR1 and CDR2 (germline): ENHRY, SYGVKD. The CDR3 protein is CAISEWASSYEQYF. The CDR3 DNA follows: TGTGCCATCAGTGAGTGGGCCAGTTCCTACGAGCAGTACTTC.

In its sample, this clone was seen a few times. The gene calls are TRBV7-2 and TRBJ1-4; D gene ambiguous. The length of the CDR3 is 15 residues. Trimming took 5 bases from V and 7 from J, leaving 17 bases between them. Germline CDR1 and CDR2: SGHTA and FQGNSA. CDR3 nucleotide sequence: TGTGCCAGCAGCGCCCAGGTGGCAAGAGGTGAAAAACTGTTTTTT. Translation gives CASSAQVARGEKLFF.

The chain combines TRBV28 with TRBJ2-7, with TRBD1 matching 8 bases. Losses at the gene ends were 5 bases for V and 3 bases for J; bases not matched to a gene: 6. This CDR3 has 14 residues. From germline, CDR1 is MDHEN and CDR2 SYDVKM. For the CDR3, the DNA is TGTGCCAGCAGTCTTATAGGACAGGGCTACGAGCAGTACTTC. It encodes CASSLIGQGYEQYF.

This chain connects TRBV5-1 to TRBJ2-5; D remains ambiguous. Germline V CDR1 and CDR2: SGHRS, YFSETQ. The V and J ends lost 4 bases and 9 bases respectively, with 22 bases between them. The length of the CDR3 is 15 residues. DNA of the CDR3: TGCGCCAGCAGCCCGGGCCAGACGCCTCCGGCCGCCCAGTACTTC. It translates to CASSPGQTPPAAQYF.

This sequence joins TRBV28 and TRBJ1-2; TRBD1 matches at 7 bases. Germline trimming cut 5 bases from V and 2 bases from J; bases unmatched to any gene: 2. Germline V gene sequence: CDR1 MDHEN, CDR2 SYDVKM. The CDR3 sequence is 13 residues long. CDR3 in amino acids: CASSAGQNYGYTF. The CDR3 DNA reads TGTGCCAGCAGTGCGGGACAGAACTATGGCTACACCTTC.

The chain joins TRBV29-1 to TRBJ2-3, with D maybe TRBD1 (6 bases). The germline V gene encodes CDR1 SQVTM and CDR2 ANQGSEA. V was cut by 7 bases and J by 4 bases, with 18 bases left in between. CDR3 length: 14 residues. In nucleotides, the CDR3 is TGCAGCGCCGAAAGGGGGATCGGTGCAGATACGCAGTATTTT. Translated, it gives CSAERGIGADTQYF.

This clone turned up a few times. The gene calls are TRBV28 and TRBJ1-2; D unresolved. This CDR3 comprises 13 residues. Germline V lookup: CDR1 MDHEN, CDR2 SYDVKM. Trimming took off 6 bases at V and 4 bases at J, with 12 bases between the two ends. This chain's CDR3 is CASSPTGIYGYTF. The CDR3 region has the DNA TGTGCCAGCAGCCCAACCGGGATCTATGGCTACACCTTC.

This clone was observed a handful of times. This chain uses TRBV5-1 with TRBJ2-7; 13 positions agree with TRBD2. The CDR3 is 17 amino acids. The V segment lost 2 bases and the J segment 0 bases; nucleotides outside the gene matches: 5. Germline CDR1 is SGHRS and CDR2 is YFSETQ. Written as DNA, the CDR3 is TGCGCCAGCAGCTTTTGGACTAGCGGGGGAGTCTCCTACGAGCAGTACTTC. This encodes CASSFWTSGGVSYEQYF.

This clone has only a few counts. This chain uses TRBV28 with TRBJ1-2; D perhaps matches TRBD1 (5 bases). V gave up 4 bases and J gave up 4 bases, with 10 bases separating them. This CDR3 is 13 amino acids long. CDR1 and CDR2 from the germline V gene are MDHEN and SYDVKM. CDR3 protein: CASSSTGVYGYTF. The CDR3 nucleotides read TGTGCCAGCAGTTCGACGGGGGTCTATGGCTACACCTTC.

The chain has TRBV4-3 and TRBJ2-4; no definite D call. Germline V gene sequence: CDR1 LGHNA, CDR2 YSLEER. This CDR3 is built from 15 residues. V dropped 0 bases and J dropped 0 bases, with 6 bases sitting between them. The CDR3 region is CASSQDSIAKNIQYF. For the CDR3, the DNA is TGCGCCAGCAGCCAAGACAGTATAGCCAAAAACATTCAGTACTTC.

V and J are TRBV9 and TRBJ1-3, with unresolved D. Germline V gene sequence: CDR1 SGDLS, CDR2 YYNGEE. Trimming took off 3 bases at V and 4 bases at J, with 11 bases between the two ends. The CDR3 runs to 14 residues. CDR3 protein: CASSAPPGGNTIYF. The CDR3 nucleotides read TGTGCCAGCAGCGCCCCACCGGGAGGAAACACCATATATTTT.

The rearrangement joins TRBV12-5 to TRBJ2-7; a possible D gene is TRBD1 (6 bases). Germline lookup yields CDR1 LGHNT and CDR2 FRNRAP. V was cut by 5 bases and J by 13 bases, with 15 bases left in between. CDR3 length equals 11 residues. CDR3 sequence (DNA): TGTGCTAGTGGTATAAACAGGGAACAATACTTC. Its protein product is CASGINREQYF.

The chain links TRBV7-9 to TRBJ2-7; 7 nucleotides agree with TRBD1. Germline assignment: CDR1 SEHNR and CDR2 FQNEAQ (reference sequence). CDR3 length: 14 amino acids. After removal of 5 bases from V and 1 base from J, the junction contained 5 bases not matched to a gene. The CDR3 nucleotides are TGTGCCAGCAGCGGGACAGTAACGTCCTACGAGCAGTACTTC. Protein product: CASSGTVTSYEQYF.

V is TRBV5-4 and J is TRBJ2-3; 9 bases are a match to TRBD2. Germline CDR1 SGHNT, CDR2 YYREEE (reference sequence). V dropped 0 bases and J dropped 2; count of bases not matched to a gene: 7. CDR3 length equals 17 residues. The CDR3 DNA reads TGTGCCAGCAGCTTGGGTCGTCTAGCGGGAAACACAGATACGCAGTATTTT. It yields the protein CASSLGRLAGNTDTQYF.

The chain joins TRBV20-1 to TRBJ2-7; a possible D gene is TRBD1 (5 bases). Per the germline V gene, CDR1 is DFQATT and CDR2 is SNEGSKA (reference sequence). V was shortened by 6 bases and J by 5 bases, with 11 bases between the two germline ends. This CDR3 has 11 amino acids. DNA for the CDR3: TGCAGTGCAGGCAGGGAAAACGAGCAGTACTTC. Its protein product is CSAGRENEQYF.

This clone was observed a handful of times. The V and J genes are TRBV4-1 and TRBJ1-1; no firm D call. The CDR3 covers 15 residues. Germline-derived CDR1 and CDR2 are MGHRA and YSYEKL. The germline V and J ends were trimmed by 4 bases and 1 base, with 13 bases remaining between them. The chain's CDR3 is CASSPQKSGNTEAFF. The DNA for the CDR3 is TGCGCCAGCAGCCCTCAAAAGTCCGGGAACACTGAAGCTTTCTTT.

This clone has only a few counts. Other nucleotide sequences from this sample produce the same CDR3. The chain joins TRBV20-1 to TRBJ1-1; D gene uncertain. Germline lookup yields CDR1 DFQATT and CDR2 SNEGSKA (reference sequence). Trimming cost V 1 base and J 1 base, with 1 base left between them. This CDR3 spans 11 amino acids. The CDR3: CSARGNTEAFF. DNA for the CDR3: TGCAGTGCTAGAGGGAACACTGAAGCTTTCTTT.

The chain recombines TRBV5-1 with TRBJ2-7; 11 bases match TRBD1. The CDR3 is 15 amino acids. Germline V gives CDR1 SGHRS, CDR2 YFSETQ. The junction had 3 bases not matched to a gene; V was cut back by 0 bases and J by 4 bases. CDR3 sequence (DNA): TGCGCCAGCAGCTTGGTGGACAGGGGGCGGTACGAGCAGTACTTC. Protein: CASSLVDRGRYEQYF. The entire variable domain, with the rest obtained from reference TRBV5-1 and TRBJ2-7, is as follows: KAGVTQTPRYLIKTRGQQVTLSCSPISGHRSVSWYQQTPGQGLQFLFEYFSETQRNKGNFPGRFSGRQFSNSRSEMNVSTLELGDSALYLCASSLVDRGRYEQYFGPGTRLTVT.

The genes are TRBV6-1 and TRBJ2-3, with 9 bases that match TRBD1. CDR1 and CDR2 from the germline V gene are MNHNS and SASEGT. This CDR3 comprises 18 residues. V dropped 2 bases and J dropped 3; count of bases not matched to a gene: 12. The CDR3 coding sequence is TGTGCCAGCAGTGAACGATTTGCCGGGACAGGGAGGACAGATACGCAGTATTTT. Translated: CASSERFAGTGRTDTQYF.

V usage is TRBV9 and J usage is TRBJ2-1; D may correspond to TRBD1 or TRBD2 (6 bases each). The V and J ends lost 0 bases and 7 bases respectively, with 14 bases between them. Germline CDR1 and CDR2: SGDLS and YYNGEE. The CDR3 is made up of 15 amino acids. CDR3: CASSVEVQGRNEQFF. The CDR3 DNA follows: TGTGCCAGCAGCGTAGAGGTGCAGGGGAGGAATGAGCAGTTCTTC.

The V and J genes are TRBV4-2 and TRBJ2-7; TRBD1 matches 7 bases. The junction had 5 bases not matched to a gene; V was cut back by 4 bases and J by 5 bases. The CDR3 has 13 amino acids. Germline-derived CDR1 and CDR2 are LGHNA and YNFKEQ. The DNA for the CDR3 is TGTGCCAGCAGCCCACAGGGGAGCGACGAGCAGTACTTC. It is translated as CASSPQGSDEQYF.

V gene TRBV5-1 combines with J gene TRBJ2-4; 12 bases fit TRBD2. This CDR3 is built from 19 residues. J gave up 3 bases and V 5 bases, and 15 bases lay outside the gene matches. CDR1 SGHRS and CDR2 YFSETQ come from the germline V gene. CDR3 amino acids: CASRLTSGRPGGGKNIQYF. CDR3 sequence (DNA): TGCGCCAGCAGGTTAACTAGCGGGAGGCCCGGCGGGGGCAAAAACATTCAGTACTTC.

This clone was observed a few times. The chain recombines TRBV6-6 with TRBJ1-1; 9 bases fit TRBD1. The CDR3 length is 13 residues. From germline, CDR1 is MNHNY and CDR2 SVGAGI (reference sequence). The ends lost 2 bases at V and 10 bases at J; junction bases unmatched: 5. CDR3 sequence (DNA): TGTGCCAGCAGTTACGGGGACAGGGTGTCAGCTTTCTTT. It is translated as CASSYGDRVSAFF.